These 28 T cell receptor beta chains share one sample of origin, sequenced in a study of cytomegalovirus exposure and HLA in healthy donors. Amplification used 60 Vbeta primers and 13 Jbeta primers. Produced via immunoSEQ multiplex PCR; TCRdb's table is partial and in-frame only. Of fewer than 110,000 clones in the sample, 85% are singletons; the top ten hold under 5%. Sequencing was carried out using PBMCs. The origin of the receptors is a man aged 25 to 40 in good health and CMV-seronegative.

This chain connects TRBV7-8 to TRBJ2-1; 8 bases fit TRBD2. The length of the CDR3 is 17 residues. Unmatched junction bases numbered 6, after V lost 2 bases and J lost 0 bases. The V gene's germline CDR1 is SGHVS and CDR2 FQNEAQ. CDR3 loop: CASSLFVGTSSYNEQFF. CDR3 in DNA: TGTGCCAGCAGCTTATTTGTTGGGACTAGCTCCTACAATGAGCAGTTCTTC.

The chain has TRBV10-3 and TRBJ1-5; D is ambiguous. This CDR3 region has 13 residues. V lost 1 base to trimming and J lost 4 bases, with 5 bases between them. From germline, CDR1 is ENHRY and CDR2 SYGVKD. In DNA, the CDR3 is TGTGCCATCAGTGAGTACGGGAATCAGCCCCAGCATTTT. It specifies CAISEYGNQPQHF.

The chain is built from TRBV7-8 and TRBJ2-5, with D possibly TRBD2 on 5 matching bases. CDR3 size: 14 residues. Germline CDR1 reads SGHVS; CDR2 reads FQNEAQ. V dropped 5 bases and J dropped 7 bases, with 17 bases sitting between them. CDR3: CASSEQTSSGTQYF. In DNA, the CDR3 is TGTGCCAGCAGCGAGCAAACTAGTTCGGGGACCCAGTACTTC.

The chain has TRBV6-5 and TRBJ2-7; a possible D gene is TRBD1 (8 bases). The germline CDR1 and CDR2 sequences are MNHEY and SVGAGI. The CDR3 loop spans 13 amino acids. The ends were cut back, 6 bases at V and 6 bases at J, with 15 bases in the middle. The CDR3 loop is CASRNTGGGEQYF. The CDR3 DNA sequence: TGTGCCAGCAGAAATACAGGGGGGGGCGAGCAGTACTTC.

DNA for the CDR3: TGTGCCAGCAGCTTCAACGAGGGGGTAGGAGAGACCCAGTACTTC. Amino acid sequence: CASSFNEGVGETQYF. V is TRBV9 and J is TRBJ2-5, with D possibly being TRBD1 (6 bases). Germline V CDR1 and CDR2: SGDLS, YYNGEE. This CDR3 is built from 15 residues. Trimming cost V 4 bases and J 4 bases, with 17 bases left between them.

The DNA for the CDR3 is TGTGCCAGCCTGCTAGCGAATTACGACAATGAGCAGTTCTTC. It encodes CASLLANYDNEQFF. The chain joins TRBV6-1 to TRBJ2-1; a weak D match, TRBD2 (6 bases). Trimming took off 8 bases at V and 5 bases at J, with 16 bases between the two ends. This CDR3 comprises 14 residues. Germline assignment: CDR1 MNHNS and CDR2 SASEGT.

This sequence joins TRBV27 and TRBJ2-5; no clear D gene. Per germline, CDR1 MNHEY and CDR2 SMNVEV (reference sequence). V was shortened by 5 bases and J by 0 bases, with 7 bases between the two germline ends. This CDR3 contains 13 residues. This chain's CDR3 is CASSPTDQETQYF. CDR3 coding DNA: TGTGCCAGCAGTCCTACTGACCAAGAGACCCAGTACTTC.

The chain couples TRBV7-9 to TRBJ1-2; no firm D call. This CDR3 is built from 19 residues. Germline V gene data show CDR1 as SEHNR and CDR2 as FQNEAQ (reference sequence). Trimming took off 2 bases at V and 6 bases at J, with 28 bases between the two ends. CDR3 sequence (DNA): TGTGCCAGCAGCTTACCATCGGGGAGCGGGCTACGCCGTGACCATGGCTACACCTTC. It yields the protein CASSLPSGSGLRRDHGYTF.

The chain recombines TRBV5-1 with TRBJ2-5, with unresolved D. V lost 6 bases and J 2 bases, leaving 20 bases between the germline ends. This CDR3 has 16 amino acids. Per the germline V gene, CDR1 is SGHRS and CDR2 is YFSETQ. CDR3 sequence reads: CASNGLGAAKQETQYF. In nucleotides, the CDR3 is TGCGCCAGCAACGGCCTTGGAGCAGCCAAACAAGAGACCCAGTACTTC.

Here the CDR3 reads CASSSSGASDTQYF. The CDR3 bases are TGTGCCAGCAGCTCAAGCGGGGCCTCAGATACGCAGTATTTT. This chain connects TRBV5-6 to TRBJ2-3; 7 nucleotides line up with TRBD2. The CDR3 loop spans 14 amino acids. With V trimmed by 3 bases and J by 4 bases, 5 bases remained unmatched. The germline CDR1 and CDR2 sequences are SGHDT and YYEEEE. Full variable domain (outside the CDR3, taken from reference TRBV5-6 and TRBJ2-3): DAGVTQSPTHLIKTRGQQVTLRCSPKSGHDTVSWYQQALGQGPQFIFQYYEEEERQRGNFPDRFSGHQFPNYSSELNVNALLLGDSALYLCASSSSGASDTQYFGPGTRLTVL.

In its sample, this clone was seen a few times. The chain recombines TRBV6-6 with TRBJ2-3; 10 nucleotides agree with TRBD2. V was pared by 5 bases and J by 0 bases, with 5 bases of the junction left unmatched. Germline CDR1 reads MNHNY; CDR2 reads SVGAGI (reference sequence). The CDR3 loop spans 16 amino acids. The CDR3 bases are TGTGCCAGCAGTCGCCTAGCGGGGGCAAGCACAGATACGCAGTATTTT. Encoded protein: CASSRLAGASTDTQYF.

The chain recombines TRBV2 with TRBJ1-1; tentatively, D is TRBD1 (6 bases). The length of the CDR3 is 12 residues. V was trimmed by 7 bases and J by 6 bases, leaving 12 bases between them. CDR1 is SNHLY and CDR2 is FYNNEI in the germline V gene. CDR3 coding DNA: TGTGCCAGCACGAAAGGGACACCTGAAGCTTTCTTT. Translation gives CASTKGTPEAFF.

The chain has TRBV7-6 and TRBJ2-7; 7 bases are a match to TRBD1. CDR1 SGHVS and CDR2 FNYEAQ come from the germline V gene. The CDR3 spans 15 residues. Trimming at V came to 0 bases and at J to 4 bases, leaving 6 bases not matched to a gene. CDR3 DNA sequence: TGTGCCAGCAGCTTAGCGGCAGGGGGATTGTACGAGCAGTACTTC. Its translation: CASSLAAGGLYEQYF.

This sequence joins TRBV6-5 and TRBJ2-4; D is possibly TRBD2 (6 bases). From germline, CDR1 is MNHEY and CDR2 SVGAGI. Trimming took 4 bases from V and 2 from J, leaving 15 bases between them. This CDR3 has 16 residues. DNA of the CDR3: TGTGCCAGCAGTTCTCATACTGGGGGGTCCAAAAACATTCAGTACTTC. As protein: CASSSHTGGSKNIQYF.

To note about this clone: Compared with germline, one end of the junction differs, possibly owing to a read error. Other nucleotide sequences in the sample specify the same CDR3. The rearrangement uses TRBV15 and TRBJ2-7, with 10 bases aligning to TRBD1. The CDR3 length is 15 residues. Germline CDR1 is LNHNV and CDR2 is YYDKDF (reference sequence). The CDR3 region has the DNA TGCGCCACCAGCAGAGGGACAGGGGAAGGGTACGAGCAGTACTTC. Its protein product is CATSRGTGEGYEQYF. The full variable domain, in which reference TRBV15 and TRBJ2-7 provide the parts outside the CDR3, is DAMVIQNPRYQVTQFGKPVTLSCSQTLNHNVMYWYQQKSSQAPKLLFHYYDKDFNNEADTPDNFQSRRPNTSFCFLDIRSPGLGDTAMYLCATSRGTGEGYEQYFGPGTRLTVT.

The gene calls are TRBV28 and TRBJ2-5; no clear D gene. Germline CDR1 is MDHEN and CDR2 is SYDVKM. The V end lost 3 bases, the J end lost 1 base, and 6 bases lay between the germline ends. This CDR3 spans 13 amino acids. CDR3 sequence (DNA): TGTGCCAGCAGTTTTTTCAGCCAAGAGACCCAGTACTTC. It is translated as CASSFFSQETQYF.

CDR3 nucleotides: TGCGCCAGCAGCGTGGGTCTAAGGTCAGGGGGGAAGGAGACCCAGTACTTC. This gives the protein CASSVGLRSGGKETQYF. The chain couples TRBV5-1 to TRBJ2-5; possibly TRBD1 for D (7 bases). The germline CDR1 and CDR2 sequences are SGHRS and YFSETQ. Deletions cut 4 bases from V and 5 bases from J, with 24 bases between. The CDR3 consists of 17 residues.

The chain carries TRBV5-1 and TRBJ2-7; TRBD1 matches at 9 bases. Germline-derived CDR1 and CDR2 are SGHRS and YFSETQ. V dropped 3 bases and J dropped 9; count of bases not matched to a gene: 10. CDR3 length equals 14 residues. The CDR3 loop reads CASSWGGQGTGQYF. DNA for the CDR3: TGCGCCAGCAGCTGGGGCGGACAGGGGACCGGGCAGTACTTC.

This chain connects TRBV7-2 to TRBJ2-7; TRBD1 agrees at 8 bases. The CDR3 length is 15 residues. The germline V gene encodes CDR1 SGHTA and CDR2 FQGNSA. V lost 5 bases to trimming and J lost 3 bases; unmatched junction nucleotides: 9. CDR3 DNA: TGTGCCAGCAGCCCGAGACAGGGGTTGGGCTACGAGCAGTACTTC. This codes for CASSPRQGLGYEQYF.

This clone showed up just once. V is TRBV30 and J is TRBJ2-1, with D maybe TRBD2 (6 bases). The CDR3 runs to 14 residues. The V end was cut by 5 bases, the J end by 8 bases, with 19 bases between. The germline V gene has CDR1 GTSNPN and CDR2 SVGIG (reference sequence). This CDR3 is CAWSRGTHYDEQFF. As DNA, the CDR3 is TGTGCCTGGTCCCGGGGGACCCACTATGATGAGCAGTTCTTC. Based on the CDR3 plus reference TRBV30 and TRBJ2-1, the full variable domain is SQTIHQWPATLVQPVGSPLSLECTVEGTSNPNLYWYRQAAGRGLQLLFYSVGIGQISSEVPQNLSASRPQDRQFILSSKKLLLSDSGFYLCAWSRGTHYDEQFFGPGTRLTVL.

This clone has a single count. The CDR3: CASSLGGRDTQYF. The CDR3 DNA follows: TGTGCCAGCAGCTTAGGGGGCCGGGATACGCAGTATTTT. The V gene is TRBV7-2, the J gene TRBJ2-3; a possible D gene is TRBD1 (5 bases). Germline lookup yields CDR1 SGHTA and CDR2 FQGNSA. The CDR3 sequence is 13 residues long. V lost 1 base to trimming and J lost 6 bases, with 8 bases between them. Variable domain in full (rest from reference TRBV7-2 and TRBJ2-3): GAGVSQSPSNKVTEKGKDVELRCDPISGHTALYWYRQSLGQGLEFLIYFQGNSAPDKSGLPSDRFSAERTGGSVSTLTIQRTQQEDSAVYLCASSLGGRDTQYFGPGTRLTVL.

The V and J genes are TRBV4-1 and TRBJ2-1, with TRBD1 matching 9 bases. CDR1 and CDR2 from the germline V gene are MGHRA and YSYEKL. V shed 2 bases and J 9 bases; nucleotides not matched to a gene: 8. The CDR3 loop spans 15 amino acids. CDR3 amino acids: CASSQPGQGRGEQFF. In DNA, the CDR3 is TGCGCCAGCAGCCAACCCGGACAGGGGCGGGGTGAGCAGTTCTTC.

The chain employs TRBV19 and TRBJ1-6; 8 bases align to TRBD1. CDR3 length equals 16 residues. The germline V gene encodes CDR1 LNHDA and CDR2 SQIVND (reference sequence). V shed 4 bases, J shed 9 bases, and the junction held 11 bases outside the gene matches. In DNA, the CDR3 is TGTGCCAGTAGTACCTCCGGACAGGGTAGTACTTCACCCCTCCACTTT. Protein: CASSTSGQGSTSPLHF.

The chain carries TRBV30 and TRBJ1-4; no clear D gene. CDR3 length: 15 amino acids. Looked up from germline, CDR1 is GTSNPN and CDR2 is SVGIG (reference sequence). V lost 1 base, J lost 5 bases, and 14 bases lay in between. CDR3 sequence reads: CAWSGGGRENEKLFF. The CDR3 nucleotides read TGTGCCTGGAGTGGTGGCGGCAGAGAGAATGAAAAACTGTTTTTT.

The chain carries TRBV16 and TRBJ2-1, with 7 bases identical to TRBD2. The V and J ends lost 4 bases and 1 base, in that order; junction bases with no gene match: 4. Germline CDR1 reads KGHSY; CDR2 reads FQNENV. This CDR3 is built from 15 residues. CDR3: CASSRSSGSYNEQFF. The CDR3 DNA sequence: TGTGCCAGCAGCCGGAGTAGCGGGTCCTACAATGAGCAGTTCTTC.

This clone came up once. This chain joins TRBV4-1 and TRBJ2-2, with D tentatively TRBD2 (6 bases). CDR1 and CDR2 from the germline V gene are MGHRA and YSYEKL. This CDR3 contains 16 residues. Trimming pared 4 bases from V and 1 base from J, leaving 13 bases between. CDR3 protein: CASSPRRAGNTGELFF. DNA for the CDR3: TGCGCCAGCAGCCCGAGGAGGGCAGGGAACACCGGGGAGCTGTTTTTT.

The J gene is TRBJ2-5, the V gene TRBV9; TRBD2 matches 11 bases. The CDR3 runs to 18 residues. With 3 bases clipped from V and 0 bases from J, the junction kept 10 bases outside the gene matches. The germline V gene encodes CDR1 SGDLS and CDR2 YYNGEE. The chain's CDR3 is CASSAGLAGGYNQETQYF. The CDR3 region has the DNA TGTGCCAGCAGCGCTGGCCTAGCGGGGGGCTATAACCAAGAGACCCAGTACTTC.

V usage is TRBV5-4 and J usage is TRBJ1-1, with no clear D. Germline V gene sequence: CDR1 SGHNT, CDR2 YYREEE (reference sequence). This CDR3 region has 11 residues. Trimming cost V 4 bases and J 2 bases, with 3 bases left between them. The CDR3 sequence is CASSLNTEAFF. Written as DNA, the CDR3 is TGTGCCAGCAGCCTAAACACTGAAGCTTTCTTT.